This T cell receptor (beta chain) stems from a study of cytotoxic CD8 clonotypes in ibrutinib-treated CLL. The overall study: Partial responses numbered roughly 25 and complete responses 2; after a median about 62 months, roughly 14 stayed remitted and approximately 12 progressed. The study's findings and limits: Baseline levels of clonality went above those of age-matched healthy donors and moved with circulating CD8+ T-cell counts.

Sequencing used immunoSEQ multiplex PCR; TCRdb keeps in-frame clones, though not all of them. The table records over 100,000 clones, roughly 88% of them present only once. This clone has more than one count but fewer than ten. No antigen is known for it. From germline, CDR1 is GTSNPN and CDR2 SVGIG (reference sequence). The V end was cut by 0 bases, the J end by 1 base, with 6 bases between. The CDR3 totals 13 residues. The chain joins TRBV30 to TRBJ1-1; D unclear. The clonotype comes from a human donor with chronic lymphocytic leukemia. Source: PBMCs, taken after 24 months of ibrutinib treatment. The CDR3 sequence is CAWSVLKNTEAFF. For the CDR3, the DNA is TGTGCCTGGAGTGTACTGAAGAACACTGAAGCTTTCTTT.